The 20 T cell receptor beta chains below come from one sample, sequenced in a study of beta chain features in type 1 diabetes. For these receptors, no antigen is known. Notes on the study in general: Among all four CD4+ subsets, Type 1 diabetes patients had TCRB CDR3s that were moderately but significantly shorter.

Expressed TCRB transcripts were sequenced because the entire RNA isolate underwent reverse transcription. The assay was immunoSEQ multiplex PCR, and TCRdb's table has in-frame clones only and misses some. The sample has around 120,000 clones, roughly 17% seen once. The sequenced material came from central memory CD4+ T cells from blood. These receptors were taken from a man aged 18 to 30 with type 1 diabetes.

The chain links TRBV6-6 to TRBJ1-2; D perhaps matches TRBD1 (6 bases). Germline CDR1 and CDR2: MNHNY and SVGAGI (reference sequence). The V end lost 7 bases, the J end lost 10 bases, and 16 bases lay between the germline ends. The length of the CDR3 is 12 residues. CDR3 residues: CASNQADRPYTF. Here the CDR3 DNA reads TGTGCCAGCAACCAAGCCGACAGGCCCTACACCTTC.

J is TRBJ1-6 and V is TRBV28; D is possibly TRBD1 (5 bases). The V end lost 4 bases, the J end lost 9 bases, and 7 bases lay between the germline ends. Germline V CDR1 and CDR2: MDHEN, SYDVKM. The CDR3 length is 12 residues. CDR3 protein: CASSSGGSPLHF. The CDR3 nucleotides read TGTGCCAGCAGTTCCGGGGGTTCACCCCTCCACTTT. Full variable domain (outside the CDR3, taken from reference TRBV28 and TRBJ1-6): DVKVTQSSRYLVKRTGEKVFLECVQDMDHENMFWYRQDPGLGLRLIYFSYDVKMKEKGDIPEGYSVSREKKERFSLILESASTNQTSMYLCASSSGGSPLHFGNGTRLTVT.

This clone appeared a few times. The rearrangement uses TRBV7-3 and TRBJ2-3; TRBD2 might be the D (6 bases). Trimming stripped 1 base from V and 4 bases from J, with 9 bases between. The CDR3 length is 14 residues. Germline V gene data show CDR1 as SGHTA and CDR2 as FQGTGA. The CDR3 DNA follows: TGTGCCAGCAGCTTAAGATTAGCGGCAGATACGCAGTATTTT. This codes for CASSLRLAADTQYF.

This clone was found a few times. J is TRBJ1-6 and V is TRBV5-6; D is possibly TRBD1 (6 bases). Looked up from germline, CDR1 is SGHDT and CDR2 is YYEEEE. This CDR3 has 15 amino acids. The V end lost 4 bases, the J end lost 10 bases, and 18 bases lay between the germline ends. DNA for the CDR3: TGTGCCAGCAGCCGAAAGTACAGGGATGGGTCACCCCTCCACTTT. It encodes CASSRKYRDGSPLHF.

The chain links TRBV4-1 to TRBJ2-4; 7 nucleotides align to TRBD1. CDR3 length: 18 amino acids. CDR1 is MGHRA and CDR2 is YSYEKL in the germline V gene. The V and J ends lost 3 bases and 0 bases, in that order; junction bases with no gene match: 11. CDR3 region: CASSHDRATALAKNIQYF. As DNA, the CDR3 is TGCGCCAGCAGCCACGACAGGGCCACCGCTCTAGCCAAAAACATTCAGTACTTC.

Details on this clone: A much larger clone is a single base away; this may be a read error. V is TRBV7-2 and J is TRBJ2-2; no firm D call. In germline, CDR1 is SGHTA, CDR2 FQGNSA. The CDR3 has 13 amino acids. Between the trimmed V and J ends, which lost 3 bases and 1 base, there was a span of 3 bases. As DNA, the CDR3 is TGTGCCAGCAGCTTCGGGAACACCGGGGAGCTGTTTTTT. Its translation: CASSFGNTGELFF.

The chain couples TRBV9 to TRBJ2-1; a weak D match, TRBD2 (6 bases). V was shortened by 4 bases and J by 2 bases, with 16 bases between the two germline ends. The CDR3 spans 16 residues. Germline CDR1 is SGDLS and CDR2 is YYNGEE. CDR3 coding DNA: TGTGCCAGCAGCCCGAGTACTAGCCGCCCCTACAATGAGCAGTTCTTC. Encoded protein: CASSPSTSRPYNEQFF.

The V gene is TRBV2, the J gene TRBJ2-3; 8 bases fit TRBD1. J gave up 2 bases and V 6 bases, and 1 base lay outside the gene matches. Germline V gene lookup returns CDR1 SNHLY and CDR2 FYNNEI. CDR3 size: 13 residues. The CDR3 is CASRDRDTDTQYF. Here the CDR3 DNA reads TGTGCCAGCAGGGACAGGGACACAGATACGCAGTATTTT.

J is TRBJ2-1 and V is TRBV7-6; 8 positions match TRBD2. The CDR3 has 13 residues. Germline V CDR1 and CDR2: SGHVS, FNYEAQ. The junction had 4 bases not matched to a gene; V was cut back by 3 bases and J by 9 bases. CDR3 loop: CASSLGLGFEQFF. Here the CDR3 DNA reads TGTGCCAGCAGCTTGGGACTAGGGTTTGAGCAGTTCTTC.

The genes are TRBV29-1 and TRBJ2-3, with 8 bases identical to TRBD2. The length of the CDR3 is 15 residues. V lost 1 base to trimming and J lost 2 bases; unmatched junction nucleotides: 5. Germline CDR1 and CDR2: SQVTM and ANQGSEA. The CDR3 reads CSVEVVAGHTDTQYF. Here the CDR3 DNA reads TGCAGCGTTGAAGTGGTAGCGGGGCACACAGATACGCAGTATTTT.

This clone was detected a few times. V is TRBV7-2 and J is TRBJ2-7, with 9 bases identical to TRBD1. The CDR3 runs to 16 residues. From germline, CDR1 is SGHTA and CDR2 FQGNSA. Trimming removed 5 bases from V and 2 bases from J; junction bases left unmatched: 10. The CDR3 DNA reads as TGTGCCAGCAGCCCCACTTGGGACAGGGCGGCCTACGAGCAGTACTTC. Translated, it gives CASSPTWDRAAYEQYF.

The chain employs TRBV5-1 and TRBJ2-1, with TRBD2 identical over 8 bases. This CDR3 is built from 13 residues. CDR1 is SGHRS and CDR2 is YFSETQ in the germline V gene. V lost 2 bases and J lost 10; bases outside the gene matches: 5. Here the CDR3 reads CASSFSGKTEQFF. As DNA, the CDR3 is TGCGCCAGCAGCTTTAGCGGGAAGACGGAGCAGTTCTTC.

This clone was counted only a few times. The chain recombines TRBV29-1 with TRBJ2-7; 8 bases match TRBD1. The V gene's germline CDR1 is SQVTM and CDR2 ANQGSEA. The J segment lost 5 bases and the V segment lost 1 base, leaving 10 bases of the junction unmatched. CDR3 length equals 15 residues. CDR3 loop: CSVEGAGTGTDEQYF. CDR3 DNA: TGCAGCGTTGAAGGTGCCGGGACAGGTACGGACGAGCAGTACTTC.

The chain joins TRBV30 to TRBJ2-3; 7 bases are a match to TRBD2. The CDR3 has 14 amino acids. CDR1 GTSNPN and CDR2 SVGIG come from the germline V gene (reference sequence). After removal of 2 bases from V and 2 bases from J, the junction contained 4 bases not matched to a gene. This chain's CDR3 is CAWSSSGATDTQYF. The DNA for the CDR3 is TGTGCCTGGAGTTCAAGCGGGGCCACAGATACGCAGTATTTT.

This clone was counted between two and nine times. The CDR3 loop is CASEDRDVYEQYF. Written as DNA, the CDR3 is TGTGCCAGCGAAGACAGGGACGTCTACGAGCAGTACTTC. The rearrangement uses TRBV2 and TRBJ2-7, with 7 bases lining up with TRBD1. J lost 3 bases, V lost 8 bases, and 7 bases had no gene match. The CDR3 contains 13 residues. Germline-derived CDR1 and CDR2 are SNHLY and FYNNEI.

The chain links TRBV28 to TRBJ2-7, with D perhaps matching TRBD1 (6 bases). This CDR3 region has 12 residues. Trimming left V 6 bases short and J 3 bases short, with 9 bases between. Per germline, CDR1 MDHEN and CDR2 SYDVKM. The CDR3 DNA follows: TGTGCCAGCAGAACAGGGCGCTACGAGCAGTACTTC. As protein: CASRTGRYEQYF.

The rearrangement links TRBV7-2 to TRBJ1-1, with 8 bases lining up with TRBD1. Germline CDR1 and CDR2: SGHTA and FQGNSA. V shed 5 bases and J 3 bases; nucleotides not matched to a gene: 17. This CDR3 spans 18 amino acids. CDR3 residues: CASSRTGKGTGADTEAFF. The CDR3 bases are TGTGCCAGCAGCAGGACAGGGAAGGGCACGGGGGCGGACACTGAAGCTTTCTTT.

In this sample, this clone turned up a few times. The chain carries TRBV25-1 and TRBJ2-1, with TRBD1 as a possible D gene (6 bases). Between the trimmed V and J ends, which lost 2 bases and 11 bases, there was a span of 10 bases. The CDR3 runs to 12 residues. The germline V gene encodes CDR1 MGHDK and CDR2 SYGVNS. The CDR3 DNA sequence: TGTGCCAGCAGTGAAAGAGGGACAAAGCAGTTCTTC. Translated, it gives CASSERGTKQFF.

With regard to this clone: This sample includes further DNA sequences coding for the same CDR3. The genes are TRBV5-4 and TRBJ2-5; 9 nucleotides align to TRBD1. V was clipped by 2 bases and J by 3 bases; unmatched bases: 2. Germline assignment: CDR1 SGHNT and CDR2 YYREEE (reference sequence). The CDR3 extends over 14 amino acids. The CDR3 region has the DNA TGTGCCAGCAGCTTACAGGGGGCTGAAGAGACCCAGTACTTC. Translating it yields CASSLQGAEETQYF.

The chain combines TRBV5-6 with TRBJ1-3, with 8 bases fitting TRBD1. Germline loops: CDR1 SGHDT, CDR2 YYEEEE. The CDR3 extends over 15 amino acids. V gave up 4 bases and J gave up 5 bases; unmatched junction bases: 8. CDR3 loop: CASSPRTGSRNTIYF. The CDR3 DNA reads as TGTGCCAGCAGCCCGCGGACAGGGTCCCGAAACACCATATATTTT.